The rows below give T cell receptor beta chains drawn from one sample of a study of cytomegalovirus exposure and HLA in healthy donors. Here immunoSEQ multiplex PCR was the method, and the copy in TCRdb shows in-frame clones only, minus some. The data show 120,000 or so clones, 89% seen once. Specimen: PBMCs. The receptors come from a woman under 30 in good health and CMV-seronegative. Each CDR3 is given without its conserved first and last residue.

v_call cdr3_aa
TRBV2 ASSGEAHEQF
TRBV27 ASKGLAGEETQY
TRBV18 ASSRGLAAETQY
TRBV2 ASILDRNNSPLH
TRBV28 ASSTPIDTQY
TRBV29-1 SVVVQPNQPQH
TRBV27 ASRPQGSTDSGANVLT
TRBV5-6 ASSRGQLNYGYT
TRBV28 ASSDHSYGYT
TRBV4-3 ASSQDSFYEQY
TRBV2 ASSGRKRNTGELF
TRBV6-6 ASTGAGGFGEQY
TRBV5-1 ATSGSGGEGETQY